Listed below are T cell receptor beta chains from one sample, sequenced in a study of control samples from healthy donors and cancer patients. Profiling relied on immunoSEQ multiplex PCR, and the TCRdb table lists in-frame clones only, not all of them. The repertoire holds roughly 63,000 clones, with roughly nine tenths as singletons. Sequences were obtained from PBMCs. The receptor source for this set is a man in his forties with colorectal cancer. Both conserved end residues are part of each CDR3. D genes are given only for firm matches. The size field is filled for only some rows; it gives once, few, many or a size class.

d_gene	abundance	v_gene	j_gene	CDR3nt	CDR3aa
TRBD2	NA	TRBV4-2	TRBJ2-1	TGTGCCAGCAGCCTCCTCAGCGGGGAGTATAACAATGAGCAGTTCTTC	CASSLLSGEYNNEQFF
NA	NA	TRBV7-2	TRBJ2-5	TGTGCCAGCAGCTTACCGAGTCCCCCCGAGACCCAGTACTTC	CASSLPSPPETQYF
NA	NA	TRBV23-1	TRBJ1-1	TGCGCCAGCAGCCTCGGACATGACACTGAAGCTTTCTTT	CASSLGHDTEAFF
NA	NA	TRBV5-1	TRBJ1-2	TGCGCCAGCAGCTTGGAAACGGGGAACTATGGCTACACCTTC	CASSLETGNYGYTF
TRBD1	NA	TRBV19	TRBJ1-1	TGTGCCAGTAGTACCGGGACAGGGATGAACACTGAAGCTTTCTTT	CASSTGTGMNTEAFF
NA	NA	TRBV21-1	TRBJ2-7	TGTGCCAGCAGCAAAGACCCTTCGGAAGTTTACAGGTCCCGCCTGAGCTCCTACGAGCAGTACTTC	CASSKDPSEVYRSRLSSYEQYF
TRBD2	few	TRBV6-6	TRBJ2-4	TGTGCCAGCAGTCCCCGGGGGGAGCGGGGGGCAAACATTCAGTACTTC	CASSPRGERGANIQYF
TRBD1	NA	TRBV7-9	TRBJ1-5	TGTGCCAGCAGCTTAGGCTGGGGGACAGGGGGCAATCAGCCCCAGCATTTT	CASSLGWGTGGNQPQHF
NA	NA	TRBV3-1/TRBV3-2	TRBJ2-7	TGTGCCAGCAGCCAAGAAGGGATAGGGCGAGAGGAGCAGTACTTC	CASSQEGIGREEQYF
TRBD1	NA	TRBV2	TRBJ1-4	TGTGCCAGCAGTGAAGGGACAGGGAATGAAAAACTGTCTTTT	CASSEGTGNEKLSF
NA	NA	TRBV6-5	TRBJ1-1	TGTGCCAGCACCCGAGGGGAGGGGCACACTGAAGCTTTCTTT	CASTRGEGHTEAFF
TRBD1	NA	TRBV18	TRBJ2-5	TGTGCCAGCTCACCACAAAACGACAGGGTAGAGACCCAGTACTTC	CASSPQNDRVETQYF
NA	NA	TRBV5-3	TRBJ2-5	TGTGCCAGAAGCACTGACAGGCCGGCGGAGACCCAGTACTTC	CARSTDRPAETQYF
NA	NA	TRBV24-1	TRBJ1-5	TGTGCCACCAGTGACGGTCGTTCTAGCAATCAGCCCCAGCATTTT	CATSDGRSSNQPQHF
NA	NA	TRBV14	TRBJ1-6	TGTGCCAGCAGCCAAGAACAGGTGTATAATTCACCCCTCCACTTT	CASSQEQVYNSPLHF
NA	NA	TRBV7-2	TRBJ1-3	TGTGCCAGCAGCTTAGGGCAGGTTGGAAACACCATATATTTT	CASSLGQVGNTIYF
NA	NA	TRBV5-1	TRBJ2-2	TGCGCCAGCAGCTTGGTGCGGGGCACCGGGGAGCTGTTTTTT	CASSLVRGTGELFF
TRBD1	NA	TRBV27	TRBJ2-3	TGTGCCAGCAGTTTACAGGGGGCTCTGGCAGATACGCAGTATTTT	CASSLQGALADTQYF
NA	once	TRBV7-9	TRBJ2-1	TGTGCCAGCAGCTCCCGAGGACCCTACAATGAGCAGTTCTTC	CASSSRGPYNEQFF
TRBD2	NA	TRBV6-1	TRBJ2-1	TGTGCCAGCAGTGATACTAGCGGAACTACTAGGGATGAGCAGTTCTTC	CASSDTSGTTRDEQFF
NA	NA	TRBV27	TRBJ2-1	TGTGCCAGCAGTTTTCACGACTTTTACAATGAGCAGTTCTTC	CASSFHDFYNEQFF
NA	NA	TRBV5-8	TRBJ1-3	TGTGCCAGCAGCTTGAAGGGCACGGGAAACACCATATATTTT	CASSLKGTGNTIYF
NA	NA	TRBV9	TRBJ2-3	TGTGCCAGCAGCGTAGTTCCGCTTGGAGCAGATACGCAGTATTTT	CASSVVPLGADTQYF
TRBD1	NA	TRBV9	TRBJ2-7	TGTGCCAGCAGCGTAGGGTCAGGGGGCGTCTACGAGCAGTACTTC	CASSVGSGGVYEQYF
TRBD1	NA	TRBV18	TRBJ2-2	TGTGCCAGCTTGGACAGGGTGAACACCGGGGAGCTGTTTTTT	CASLDRVNTGELFF
TRBD2	NA	TRBV6-5	TRBJ2-5	TGTGCCAGCGGCCCGGAACTAGCGGAAGAGACCCAGTACTTC	CASGPELAEETQYF
TRBD1	NA	TRBV5-6	TRBJ2-5	TGTGCCAGCAGCTCTAAAACTACAGGGGTGATAGGAGAGACCCAGTACTTC	CASSSKTTGVIGETQYF
TRBD1	NA	TRBV5-1	TRBJ2-6	TGCGCCAGCAGCTCCAAGGGGACAGGCTCCTCTGGGGCCAACGTCCTGACTTTC	CASSSKGTGSSGANVLTF
TRBD1	NA	TRBV6-5	TRBJ1-3	TGTGCCAGCAGTTTCAACCTCGGACAGGGAGGAAACACCATATATTTT	CASSFNLGQGGNTIYF
TRBD2	NA	TRBV6-5	TRBJ2-3	TGTGCCAGCAGTTCGTCACTAGCGGGGGGGACGGATACGCAGTATTTT	CASSSSLAGGTDTQYF
NA	once	TRBV7-6	TRBJ1-3	TGTGCCAGCAGCCACAAAGGGGCCTCTGGAAACACCATATATTTT	CASSHKGASGNTIYF
NA	NA	TRBV6-1	TRBJ1-5	TGTGCCAGCAGTGAAGCTCGGGGCAATCAGCCCCAGCATTTT	CASSEARGNQPQHF
NA	NA	TRBV29-1	TRBJ1-1	TGCAGCGTTCTGACAGCCTCTAAAGAAGCTTTCTTT	CSVLTASKEAFF